This T cell receptor (beta chain) was sequenced in a study of OX40 agonist ivuxolimab in advanced cancers. On the study more broadly: Dose-escalation patients suffered from hepatocellular carcinoma, melanoma, renal cell or head and neck cancer. Earlier treatment with anti-PD-1, anti-PD-L1 or anti-CTLA-4 was permitted, and over 35% had received some.

Overall study results and limits: CD8+ T cells showed, on average, more clonal expansion than CD4+ cells. Partial responders receiving 0.1-3.0 mg/kg showed among the lowest clonal expansion.

A word on this clone: Its antigen remains unidentified.

CDR3 length equals 13 residues. Germline loops: CDR1 SGHTS, CDR2 YDEGEE. Trimming removed 2 bases from V and 8 bases from J; junction bases left unmatched: 5. Only in-frame clones appear in the TCRdb table, and some are missing; sequencing was by immunoSEQ multiplex PCR. The sample lists about 34,000 clones; around 90% were seen once. V gene TRBV5-8 combines with J gene TRBJ1-2; 8 bases match TRBD1. This receptor was taken from an adult with an advanced solid tumor such as melanoma, head and neck, liver or kidney cancer. The sample in question was CD4+ or CD8+ T cells sorted from blood, obtained in a trial of the OX40 agonist ivuxolimab. The CDR3 region is CASSFRGQGGYTF. The CDR3 DNA reads TGTGCCAGCAGCTTCAGGGGGCAAGGGGGCTACACCTTC.